This entry lists 15 T cell receptor beta chains sequenced from one sample in a study of blood T cell repertoires in COVID-19. Using immunoSEQ multiplex PCR, the repertoire was profiled, and TCRdb retains in-frame clones only, with some absent. The table lists over 110,000 clones, approximately 80% of them singletons. The sample consisted of peripheral blood. Receptor source: a man aged 55-75 years with active or convalescent COVID-19.

The genes are TRBV30 and TRBJ1-2, with D tentatively TRBD1 (5 bases). The CDR3 length is 15 residues. Germline-derived CDR1 and CDR2 are GTSNPN and SVGIG (reference sequence). Deletions cut 3 bases from V and 1 base from J, with 15 bases between. CDR3 sequence reads: CAWRGGPRGNYGYTF. CDR3 bases: TGTGCCTGGAGGGGGGGTCCCCGCGGTAACTATGGCTACACCTTC.

This chain connects TRBV7-8 to TRBJ1-5; D might be TRBD1 (6 bases). In germline, CDR1 is SGHVS, CDR2 FQNEAQ. This CDR3 comprises 17 residues. Trimming left V 2 bases short and J 9 bases short, with 23 bases between. This chain's CDR3 is CASSLQQGTQGGRPQHF. CDR3 bases: TGTGCCAGCAGCTTACAACAGGGCACACAGGGCGGGAGGCCCCAGCATTTT.

There are a few counts of this clone. The rearrangement joins TRBV19 to TRBJ1-2, with D tentatively TRBD1 (6 bases). Germline CDR1 LNHDA, CDR2 SQIVND (reference sequence). The CDR3 covers 14 residues. The germline V and J ends were trimmed by 0 bases and 8 bases, with 13 bases remaining between them. The CDR3 DNA is TGTGCCAGTAGTATAGAACAGGGTGGACGCGGCTACACCTTC. Translating it yields CASSIEQGGRGYTF.

The chain recombines TRBV11-2 with TRBJ2-5, with 10 bases aligning to TRBD2. The CDR3 consists of 15 residues. From germline, CDR1 is SGHAT and CDR2 FQNNGV. The ends lost 1 base at V and 5 bases at J; junction bases unmatched: 4. CDR3 region: CASSLASGSRETQYF. The CDR3 nucleotides are TGTGCCAGCAGCTTAGCTAGCGGGAGTAGGGAGACCCAGTACTTC.

The rearrangement links TRBV9 to TRBJ1-3; a possible D gene is TRBD1 (6 bases). The CDR3 is 16 residues long. V was trimmed by 0 bases and J by 11 bases, leaving 21 bases between them. Germline V gene lookup returns CDR1 SGDLS and CDR2 YYNGEE. The CDR3, as DNA: TGTGCCAGCAGCGTAGCTCCCACAGGGAGTGGGGTCGCCATATATTTT. Its translation is CASSVAPTGSGVAIYF.

The chain couples TRBV14 to TRBJ2-3; 9 bases are a match to TRBD1. From germline, CDR1 is SGHDN and CDR2 FVKESK. J lost 3 bases, V lost 4 bases, and 5 bases had no gene match. This CDR3 has 15 amino acids. Here the CDR3 DNA reads TGTGCCAGCAGCCTACAGGGGGCGTTAACAGATACGCAGTATTTT. This codes for CASSLQGALTDTQYF. Full variable domain (rest looked up from reference TRBV14 and TRBJ2-3): EAGVTQFPSHSVIEKGQTVTLRCDPISGHDNLYWYRRVMGKEIKFLLHFVKESKQDESGMPNNRFLAERTGGTYSTLKVQPAELEDSGVYFCASSLQGALTDTQYFGPGTRLTVL.

The rearrangement uses TRBV11-2 and TRBJ2-3, with a possible D match to TRBD2 (7 bases). Germline CDR1 reads SGHAT; CDR2 reads FQNNGV. The CDR3 is 17 residues long. Between the trimmed V and J ends, which lost 0 bases and 3 bases, there was a span of 16 bases. CDR3 residues: CASSLDRQAGGTDTQYF. CDR3 coding DNA: TGTGCCAGCAGCTTAGATCGACAGGCCGGGGGGACAGATACGCAGTATTTT.

This clone was observed a single time. This sequence joins TRBV3-1 (or the pseudogene TRBV3-2) and TRBJ2-1; TRBD2 matches 7 bases. V lost 6 bases and J lost 6; bases outside the gene matches: 11. The CDR3 is made up of 15 amino acids. Looked up from germline, CDR1 is LGHDT and CDR2 is YNNKEL (reference sequence). CDR3 protein: CASSFGAGEGNEQFF. The CDR3 DNA reads TGTGCCAGCAGTTTCGGCGCGGGGGAGGGCAATGAGCAGTTCTTC.

The chain uses TRBV29-1 and TRBJ1-2, with 8 positions matching TRBD1. Per germline, CDR1 SQVTM and CDR2 ANQGSEA. The V and J ends lost 7 bases and 2 bases, in that order; junction bases with no gene match: 9. The CDR3 loop spans 14 amino acids. This CDR3 reads CSAVRQGRNYGYTF. The DNA of the CDR3 is TGCAGCGCTGTTAGACAGGGGAGGAACTATGGCTACACCTTC.

This chain joins TRBV6-5 and TRBJ1-2, with unresolved D. Trimming removed 0 bases from V and 4 bases from J, with 9 bases in between. Germline CDR1 MNHEY, CDR2 SVGAGI. The CDR3 spans 14 residues. Here the CDR3 DNA reads TGTGCCAGCAGTTACTCGGGCAGAGTCTATGGCTACACCTTC. Translated, it gives CASSYSGRVYGYTF.

The chain joins TRBV6-5 to TRBJ1-3, with TRBD1 matching over 10 bases. This CDR3 has 15 amino acids. The germline CDR1 and CDR2 sequences are MNHEY and SVGAGI. V lost 8 bases and J lost 4; bases outside the gene matches: 8. CDR3 region: CASWDRGTGGNTIYF. Written as DNA, the CDR3 is TGTGCCAGCTGGGACAGGGGAACGGGGGGAAACACCATATATTTT.

The V call is TRBV5-1, the J call TRBJ2-4; 7 positions agree with TRBD1. The J segment lost 0 bases and the V segment lost 4 bases, leaving 7 bases of the junction unmatched. Germline V gene lookup returns CDR1 SGHRS and CDR2 YFSETQ. CDR3 length: 16 residues. The DNA of the CDR3 is TGCGCCAGCAGCAGGGACAGTACACTAGCCAAAAACATTCAGTACTTC. Its protein product is CASSRDSTLAKNIQYF.

The J gene is TRBJ1-5, the V gene TRBV19; TRBD1 agrees at 7 bases. J gave up 2 bases and V 5 bases, and 12 bases lay outside the gene matches. CDR1 LNHDA and CDR2 SQIVND come from the germline V gene (reference sequence). The CDR3 totals 17 residues. CDR3 bases: TGTGCCAGTAGTCTAAGACAGGGAGGTAATCGCAATCAGCCCCAGCATTTT. Amino acids: CASSLRQGGNRNQPQHF.

The chain employs TRBV6-5 and TRBJ2-2; 8 bases are a match to TRBD2. The CDR3 sequence is 14 residues long. With 7 bases clipped from V and 5 bases from J, the junction kept 6 bases outside the gene matches. Germline-derived CDR1 and CDR2 are MNHEY and SVGAGI. The CDR3 bases are TGTGCCAGCACGCGGGAGGCTGGGACCGGGGAGCTGTTTTTT. The encoded protein is CASTREAGTGELFF.

The V gene is TRBV15, the J gene TRBJ1-5; the D is unclear. Germline loops: CDR1 LNHNV, CDR2 YYDKDF (reference sequence). Trimming pared 3 bases from V and 4 bases from J, leaving 4 bases between. CDR3 length equals 12 residues. The CDR3 sequence: CATSRENQPQHF. In nucleotides, the CDR3 is TGTGCCACCAGCAGGGAGAATCAGCCCCAGCATTTT.